The next 20 T cell receptor beta chains were all read from a single sample in a study of patients and donors after allogeneic stem cell transplantation. One entry per CDR3 protein, called by TCRdb with MiXCR from the RT-PCR reads. The sample carries 200,000 to 250,000 distinct CDR3 sequences, around two fifths recorded once. Sequenced sample: blood, either unsorted or a sorted T cell fraction (not recorded which). The receptors originated from a human donor who was either an allogeneic HSCT recipient or a stem cell or donor lymphocyte infusion donor (not recorded which). It is not recorded whose cells these are; they may come from a transplant donor.

The J gene is TRBJ2-3, the V gene TRBV24-1; D possibly corresponds to TRBD1 (5 bases). V lost 6 bases and J 0 bases, leaving 9 bases between the germline ends. From germline, CDR1 is KGHDR and CDR2 SFDVKD. This CDR3 contains 14 residues. Written as DNA, the CDR3 is TGTGCCACCAGTCGACAGAAGAGCACAGATACGCAGTATTTT. This codes for CATSRQKSTDTQYF.

The J gene is TRBJ1-5, the V gene TRBV30; 8 nucleotides agree with TRBD1. With V trimmed by 3 bases and J by 5 bases, 6 bases remained unmatched. Germline V CDR1 and CDR2: GTSNPN, SVGIG (reference sequence). This CDR3 has 14 residues. The CDR3 DNA reads TGTGCCTGGAGCCTTGGACAGGGTGATCAGCCCCAGCATTTT. Translated, it gives CAWSLGQGDQPQHF.

Only a few counts were recorded for this clonotype. The chain has TRBV7-8 and TRBJ2-5; tentative D call: TRBD2 (5 bases). The V gene's germline CDR1 is SGHVS and CDR2 FQNEAQ. The CDR3 consists of 19 residues. V was clipped by 0 bases and J by 2 bases, with 22 bases between them. The CDR3 spells CASSLAGGRGRGDQETQYF. CDR3 DNA sequence: TGTGCCAGCAGCTTAGCCGGCGGGCGTGGACGGGGTGATCAAGAGACCCAGTACTTC.

J is TRBJ1-6 and V is TRBV12-3 or TRBV12-4, with D tentatively TRBD1 (5 bases). The CDR3 totals 13 residues. V lost 4 bases, J lost 10 bases, and 11 bases lay in between. The chain's CDR3 is CASSSLDNSPLHF. CDR3 DNA: TGTGCCAGCAGTTCACTGGACAACTCACCCCTCCACTTT.

This clonotype has ten or more counts. The gene calls are TRBV7-2 and TRBJ1-1, with D possibly matching TRBD1 (6 bases). Germline CDR1 and CDR2: SGHTA and FQGNSA. Trimming stripped 5 bases from V and 1 base from J, with 8 bases between. The length of the CDR3 is 13 residues. The CDR3 loop is CASSTDRNTEAFF. The CDR3 nucleotides read TGTGCCAGCAGCACGGACAGGAACACTGAAGCTTTCTTT.

V usage is TRBV18 and J usage is TRBJ2-5; D unresolved. Germline V gives CDR1 KGHSH, CDR2 LQKENI. V shed 1 base and J shed 1 base, with 10 bases lying between them. CDR3 size: 15 residues. Here the CDR3 reads CASSPRFRRQETQYF. The DNA of the CDR3 is TGTGCCAGCTCACCACGGTTCCGACGCCAAGAGACCCAGTACTTC.

This clonotype was seen just once. The genes are TRBV7-2 and TRBJ1-2, with D tentatively TRBD1 (5 bases). The CDR3 has 15 residues. V lost 1 base and J 4 bases, leaving 13 bases between the germline ends. Germline V gene lookup returns CDR1 SGHTA and CDR2 FQGNSA. CDR3 nucleotide sequence: TGTGCCAGCAGCTTAGTCCCCAGGGCGATCTATGGCTACACCTTC. This sequence encodes CASSLVPRAIYGYTF.

Only a few counts were recorded for this clonotype. V usage is TRBV5-4 and J usage is TRBJ1-2; a possible D gene is TRBD1 (6 bases). Germline V gene data show CDR1 as SGHNT and CDR2 as YYREEE (reference sequence). This CDR3 comprises 14 residues. With 1 base removed from V and 2 bases from J, the gap between germline ends came to 9 bases. CDR3 coding DNA: TGTGCCAGCAGCTTGCAGGGGAAGAACTATGGCTACACCTTC. Protein: CASSLQGKNYGYTF.

There are a few counts of this clonotype. The gene calls are TRBV11-2 and TRBJ1-1, with 9 bases aligning to TRBD1. V shed 5 bases, J shed 8 bases, and the junction held 6 bases outside the gene matches. Germline V CDR1 and CDR2: SGHAT, FQNNGV. The CDR3 runs to 13 residues. CDR3 sequence (DNA): TGTGCCAGCAGCCCCTCGGGGACAGGGGAAGCTTTCTTT. This encodes CASSPSGTGEAFF. Based on the CDR3 plus reference TRBV11-2 and TRBJ1-1, the full variable domain is EAGVAQSPRYKIIEKRQSVAFWCNPISGHATLYWYQQILGQGPKLLIQFQNNGVVDDSQLPKDRFSAERLKGVDSTLKIQPAKLEDSAVYLCASSPSGTGEAFFGQGTRLTVV.

The table lists this clonotype with a few counts. The chain recombines TRBV10-2 with TRBJ1-1; 7 nucleotides agree with TRBD1. The CDR3 runs to 13 residues. The germline CDR1 and CDR2 sequences are WSHSY and SAAADI. The ends lost 3 bases at V and 7 bases at J; junction bases unmatched: 5. In DNA, the CDR3 is TGCGCCAGCAGTGACGGAGCAGGGGGTGAAGCTTTCTTT. Its translation is CASSDGAGGEAFF.

There are a few counts of this clonotype. The V and J genes are TRBV6-5 and TRBJ1-5; no clear D. The V end lost 0 bases, the J end lost 6 bases, and 15 bases lay between the germline ends. The germline V gene has CDR1 MNHEY and CDR2 SVGAGI. The CDR3 has 16 residues. The CDR3 is CASSYSARESAQPQHF. The CDR3 DNA reads TGTGCCAGCAGTTACTCGGCTCGAGAGTCGGCTCAGCCCCAGCATTTT.

V gene TRBV6-6 combines with J gene TRBJ2-7; 8 nucleotides match TRBD1. This CDR3 has 16 amino acids. Per the germline V gene, CDR1 is MNHNY and CDR2 is SVGAGI (reference sequence). V dropped 0 bases and J dropped 5; count of bases not matched to a gene: 9. The CDR3 loop is CASSYSGQAVFNEQYF. For the CDR3, the DNA is TGTGCCAGCAGTTACTCGGGACAGGCCGTGTTCAACGAGCAGTACTTC.

The chain links TRBV4-1 to TRBJ1-3; D is ambiguous. Germline lookup yields CDR1 MGHRA and CDR2 YSYEKL. The CDR3 is made up of 15 amino acids. Trimming cost V 2 bases and J 3 bases, with 11 bases left between them. The CDR3 DNA reads as TGCGCCAGCAGCCAACCGACTAAGGGTGGAAACACCATATATTTT. This encodes CASSQPTKGGNTIYF.

The chain combines TRBV25-1 with TRBJ1-5; perhaps TRBD1 as D (6 bases). Germline CDR1 and CDR2: MGHDK and SYGVNS. V lost 3 bases, J lost 7 bases, and 13 bases lay in between. The CDR3 contains 14 residues. The CDR3 nucleotides read TGTGCCAGCAGTGAGAAGGGGGAAGGCCAGCCCCAGCATTTT. This gives the protein CASSEKGEGQPQHF.

V is TRBV7-2 and J is TRBJ2-5; no clear D gene. The CDR3 has 13 residues. The germline V and J ends were trimmed by 4 bases and 10 bases, with 16 bases remaining between them. Germline V lookup: CDR1 SGHTA, CDR2 FQGNSA. CDR3 in amino acids: CASSSRIQRDQYF. The CDR3 DNA sequence: TGTGCCAGCAGCTCAAGGATACAAAGGGACCAGTACTTC.

The gene calls are TRBV5-1 and TRBJ2-1; 10 bases fit TRBD2. CDR1 is SGHRS and CDR2 is YFSETQ in the germline V gene. This CDR3 contains 16 residues. Trimming removed 4 bases from V and 2 bases from J; junction bases left unmatched: 6. The CDR3 region has the DNA TGCGCCAGCAGCACGGGACTAGCGAACACCTACAATGAGCAGTTCTTC. It codes for CASSTGLANTYNEQFF.

The genes are TRBV2 and TRBJ2-3; D is undetermined. Germline CDR1 is SNHLY and CDR2 is FYNNEI. V was pared by 7 bases and J by 0 bases, with 14 bases between. The CDR3 is 15 amino acids. CDR3 in DNA: TGTGCCAGCAACCTCGTGCCATCTAGCACAGATACGCAGTATTTT. Translated, it gives CASNLVPSSTDTQYF.

The V gene is TRBV24-1, the J gene TRBJ2-1; TRBD2 might be the D (6 bases). V was clipped by 8 bases and J by 4 bases, with 11 bases between them. Germline loops: CDR1 KGHDR, CDR2 SFDVKD. The CDR3 is made up of 13 amino acids. The chain's CDR3 is CATTGDSYNEQFF. CDR3 nucleotide sequence: TGTGCCACCACGGGGGACTCTTACAATGAGCAGTTCTTC.

The chain recombines TRBV12-3 or TRBV12-4 with TRBJ1-1, with 9 bases identical to TRBD1. The CDR3 spans 13 residues. V lost 3 bases to trimming and J lost 12 bases; unmatched junction nucleotides: 8. CDR3 residues: CASSFGQGMTTFF. The CDR3 DNA sequence: TGTGCCAGCAGTTTTGGACAGGGGATGACGACTTTCTTT.

CDR3 bases: TGTGCCAGCAGCCTCGACGGGACAGGGCAAGAGACCCAGTACTTC. Residues: CASSLDGTGQETQYF. The gene calls are TRBV5-5 and TRBJ2-5; 9 bases line up with TRBD1. This CDR3 contains 15 residues. Germline CDR1 is SGHKS and CDR2 is YYEKEE (reference sequence). J was trimmed by 2 bases and V by 4 bases; bases with no gene match: 6.